Listed here are 32 T cell receptor beta chains from one sample, sequenced in a study of T cell responses to AZD1222 COVID-19 vaccine. Method: immunoSEQ multiplex PCR; TCRdb's copy keeps in-frame clones and lacks some. The table lists over 150,000 clones, roughly 90% of them singletons. The sequenced sample was peripheral blood, obtained 28 days after the second AZD1222 dose. The receptors here all came from an adult who received the AZD1222 COVID-19 vaccine.

The chain couples TRBV29-1 to TRBJ1-1; TRBD1 matches at 7 bases. Per the germline V gene, CDR1 is SQVTM and CDR2 is ANQGSEA. This CDR3 has 12 amino acids. Trimming took 6 bases from V and 4 from J; bases not matched to a gene: 5. CDR3 nucleotides: TGCAGCGTATCTCAGGGGGGCACTGAAGCTTTCTTT. Its translation: CSVSQGGTEAFF.

V usage is TRBV27 and J usage is TRBJ2-7; tentatively, D is TRBD2 (5 bases). The CDR3 is 13 residues long. Germline V gene sequence: CDR1 MNHEY, CDR2 SMNVEV (reference sequence). Trimming removed 2 bases from V and 5 bases from J, with 10 bases in between. CDR3 DNA sequence: TGTGCCAGCAGTTTAGGCCCGGGGAACGAGCAGTACTTC. Protein: CASSLGPGNEQYF.

The J gene is TRBJ2-2, the V gene TRBV15; D call uncertain. This CDR3 comprises 17 residues. Germline assignment: CDR1 LNHNV and CDR2 YYDKDF (reference sequence). Trimming stripped 3 bases from V and 0 bases from J, with 14 bases between. The CDR3 DNA is TGTGCCACCAGCAGGCCACGCTCCCGCCCGAACACCGGGGAGCTGTTTTTT. Residues: CATSRPRSRPNTGELFF.

This clone was counted once. The junction differs from germline at one of its ends, possibly a read error. The chain is built from TRBV7-7 and TRBJ2-5, with 9 bases fitting TRBD2. CDR1 and CDR2 (germline): SSHAT, FNYEAQ (reference sequence). CDR3 length: 15 residues. The CDR3 DNA reads as TGTGCTAGCAGCCCAGCGGGGGGCACACAAGAGACCCAGTACTTC. Translating gives CASSPAGGTQETQYF.

The chain carries TRBV5-1 and TRBJ1-1; D is unclear. This CDR3 contains 14 residues. Germline-derived CDR1 and CDR2 are SGHRS and YFSETQ. V was shortened by 3 bases and J by 1 base, with 10 bases between the two germline ends. The CDR3 DNA follows: TGCGCCAGCAGCTCCCCTTCGGGGAACACTGAAGCTTTCTTT. It translates to CASSSPSGNTEAFF.

The chain recombines TRBV5-1 with TRBJ1-1; D uncertain. The CDR3 runs 13 residues. Looked up from germline, CDR1 is SGHRS and CDR2 is YFSETQ. V was shortened by 0 bases and J by 6 bases, with 9 bases between the two germline ends. The CDR3 loop reads CASSLVGLSEAFF. The CDR3, as DNA: TGCGCCAGCAGCTTGGTCGGGCTTTCTGAAGCTTTCTTT.

A single count supports this clone. This chain joins TRBV6-2 or TRBV6-3 and TRBJ2-3; the D is unclear. Trimming left V 6 bases short and J 10 bases short, with 14 bases between. CDR1 and CDR2 (germline): MNHEY, SVGEGT. The CDR3 covers 12 residues. CDR3 sequence reads: CASSLSAEAQYF. CDR3 bases: TGTGCCAGCAGCTTGAGTGCCGAGGCGCAGTATTTT.

The rearrangement joins TRBV13 to TRBJ2-3; no clear D. The ends were cut back, 5 bases at V and 6 bases at J, with 15 bases in the middle. This CDR3 is built from 14 residues. The germline CDR1 and CDR2 sequences are PRHDT and FYEKMQ (reference sequence). The chain's CDR3 is CASSPSPYIDTQYF. The CDR3, as DNA: TGTGCCAGCAGCCCCTCCCCTTATATTGATACGCAGTATTTT.

The rearrangement uses TRBV5-4 and TRBJ1-2, with 7 bases aligning to TRBD1. The CDR3 totals 15 residues. CDR1 and CDR2 (germline): SGHNT, YYREEE (reference sequence). Unmatched junction bases numbered 5, after V lost 3 bases and J lost 0 bases. The CDR3 DNA reads TGTGCCAGCAGCTCCGGGACAGATCCTAACTATGGCTACACCTTC. This translates into CASSSGTDPNYGYTF.

This clone was observed a handful of times. The V gene is TRBV6-1, the J gene TRBJ2-2; possibly TRBD2 for D (6 bases). The CDR3 is made up of 14 amino acids. Germline V gene lookup returns CDR1 MNHNS and CDR2 SASEGT. V lost 3 bases, J lost 5 bases, and 10 bases lay in between. CDR3 sequence: CASSETRETGELFF. DNA for the CDR3: TGTGCCAGCAGTGAGACTAGGGAAACCGGGGAGCTGTTTTTT.

The chain has TRBV7-8 and TRBJ2-1; 7 bases are shared with TRBD1. The CDR3 contains 14 residues. The germline V gene encodes CDR1 SGHVS and CDR2 FQNEAQ. Germline trimming cut 0 bases from V and 7 bases from J; bases unmatched to any gene: 3. The CDR3 DNA reads TGTGCCAGCAGCTTAGCGTCCAGGGGGAATGAGCAGTTCTTC. This sequence encodes CASSLASRGNEQFF.

The chain recombines TRBV12-5 with TRBJ1-2, with a possible D match to TRBD1 (6 bases). The CDR3 length is 15 residues. The V gene lost 5 bases and the J gene lost 4 bases, with 17 bases spanning the gap. Germline assignment: CDR1 LGHNT and CDR2 FRNRAP. The CDR3 here is CASGESDRPIYGYTF. The CDR3, as DNA: TGTGCTAGTGGTGAATCAGACAGGCCCATCTATGGCTACACCTTC.

In its sample, this clone was seen once. V usage is TRBV19 and J usage is TRBJ1-4, with 8 bases that match TRBD1. Germline trimming cut 9 bases from V and 5 bases from J; bases unmatched to any gene: 8. The CDR3 is 14 amino acids. Germline CDR1 and CDR2: LNHDA and SQIVND (reference sequence). The CDR3 nucleotides are TGTGCCAGCCCGGACAGGGCGATCAATGAAAAACTGTTTTTT. This translates into CASPDRAINEKLFF.

This rearrangement joins TRBV19 to TRBJ1-6; the D gene is possibly TRBD1 (6 bases). CDR3 length equals 15 residues. V shed 4 bases and J shed 7 bases, with 14 bases lying between them. Per the germline V gene, CDR1 is LNHDA and CDR2 is SQIVND (reference sequence). The CDR3 is CASSTYGGYNSPLHF. The CDR3 DNA follows: TGTGCCAGTAGTACCTACGGGGGCTACAATTCACCCCTCCACTTT.

J is TRBJ2-3 and V is TRBV7-3; D could derive from TRBD1 or TRBD2 (6 bases each). Germline V gives CDR1 SGHTA, CDR2 FQGTGA. The CDR3 consists of 15 residues. Trimming shortened V by 4 bases and J by 2 bases, and 13 bases separated the two germline ends. CDR3 region: CASSSRPGATDTQYF. The CDR3 nucleotides read TGTGCCAGCAGCTCACGCCCGGGGGCCACAGATACGCAGTATTTT.

The chain uses TRBV12-5 and TRBJ1-5, with D unclear. The CDR3 consists of 18 residues. Germline V gives CDR1 LGHNT, CDR2 FRNRAP. Trimming stripped 0 bases from V and 0 bases from J, with 15 bases between. CDR3 sequence (DNA): TGTGCTAGTGGTTTGGTACGGGCAGGAGTTATTAGCAATCAGCCCCAGCATTTT. Protein product: CASGLVRAGVISNQPQHF.

J is TRBJ2-7 and V is TRBV30, with 7 bases matching TRBD1. The CDR3 has 14 residues. V lost 4 bases and J lost 3; bases outside the gene matches: 9. CDR1 is GTSNPN and CDR2 is SVGIG in the germline V gene (reference sequence). CDR3 nucleotides: TGTGCCTGGATGAAGACAGGGATATACTACGAGCAGTACTTC. It translates to CAWMKTGIYYEQYF.

The chain carries TRBV5-1 and TRBJ2-1, with D possibly matching TRBD2 (5 bases). Trimming shortened V by 0 bases and J by 4 bases, and 11 bases separated the two germline ends. CDR3 length equals 15 residues. Germline V gene data show CDR1 as SGHRS and CDR2 as YFSETQ. The CDR3 sequence: CASSLGGLGYNEQFF. CDR3 in DNA: TGCGCCAGCAGCTTGGGAGGACTGGGGTACAATGAGCAGTTCTTC.

The V and J genes are TRBV6-1 and TRBJ2-5, with D possibly called TRBD1 or TRBD2 (5 bases each). Germline V gene sequence: CDR1 MNHNS, CDR2 SASEGT. This CDR3 comprises 17 residues. Trimming took off 3 bases at V and 4 bases at J, with 21 bases between the two ends. The CDR3 spells CASSDRPGRQGAETQYF. In nucleotides, the CDR3 is TGTGCCAGCAGTGACCGACCGGGAAGGCAGGGCGCAGAGACCCAGTACTTC.

J is TRBJ1-5 and V is TRBV2; D is ambiguous. The CDR3 covers 17 residues. CDR1 and CDR2 (germline): SNHLY, FYNNEI. Trimming took 0 bases from V and 0 from J, leaving 12 bases between them. The CDR3 nucleotides are TGTGCCAGCAGTGAAGCGCTTACGGGTGCTAGCAATCAGCCCCAGCATTTT. Translation gives CASSEALTGASNQPQHF.

The gene calls are TRBV7-7 and TRBJ2-1, with D tentatively TRBD2 (5 bases). This CDR3 region has 15 residues. Trimming left V 1 base short and J 3 bases short, with 10 bases between. Germline values: CDR1 SSHAT, CDR2 FNYEAQ (reference sequence). CDR3 sequence (DNA): TGTGCCAGCAGCTTAGGGACGGGGAGCTACAATGAGCAGTTCTTC. It encodes CASSLGTGSYNEQFF.

About this clone: A junction end diverges from the germline sequence, so it may reflect a read error. The chain has TRBV7-7 and TRBJ2-1; 13 nucleotides align to TRBD2. This CDR3 comprises 16 residues. Germline V gene sequence: CDR1 SSHAT, CDR2 FNYEAQ (reference sequence). CDR3 nucleotide sequence: TGTGCTAGCAGCTTAGCACTAGCGGGGGGGGCGAATGAGCAGTTCTTC. Translation gives CASSLALAGGANEQFF.

The chain carries TRBV25-1 and TRBJ2-7, with a weak D call TRBD2 (6 bases). This CDR3 has 14 amino acids. Germline assignment: CDR1 MGHDK and CDR2 SYGVNS. The V gene lost 6 bases and the J gene lost 2 bases, with 14 bases spanning the gap. For the CDR3, the DNA is TGTGCCAGCAGCGAACCCGGGACTCCCTACGAGCAGTACTTC. As protein: CASSEPGTPYEQYF.

The rearrangement joins TRBV19 to TRBJ2-2; tentative D call: TRBD2 (6 bases). The germline V gene has CDR1 LNHDA and CDR2 SQIVND (reference sequence). This CDR3 contains 16 residues. Trimming cost V 3 bases and J 7 bases, with 18 bases left between them. The CDR3 DNA follows: TGTGCCAGTAGTATCCGCATGGGACTCTCCGACGGGGAGCTGTTTTTT. This codes for CASSIRMGLSDGELFF.

This chain links TRBV2 with TRBJ1-1; D is uncertain. Trimming cost V 8 bases and J 1 base, with 11 bases left between them. The CDR3 spans 13 residues. CDR1 is SNHLY, CDR2 FYNNEI, per germline. CDR3 loop: CASYFQTNTEAFF. The CDR3 bases are TGTGCCAGCTATTTTCAGACGAACACTGAAGCTTTCTTT.

The J gene is TRBJ1-5, the V gene TRBV28; unclear D gene. The CDR3 has 13 amino acids. The V end lost 6 bases, the J end lost 6 bases, and 12 bases lay between the germline ends. The V gene's germline CDR1 is MDHEN and CDR2 SYDVKM. The CDR3 region is CASRGSGGQPQHF. CDR3 in DNA: TGTGCCAGCAGGGGGAGTGGAGGTCAGCCCCAGCATTTT. Full variable domain (rest looked up from reference TRBV28 and TRBJ1-5): DVKVTQSSRYLVKRTGEKVFLECVQDMDHENMFWYRQDPGLGLRLIYFSYDVKMKEKGDIPEGYSVSREKKERFSLILESASTNQTSMYLCASRGSGGQPQHFGDGTRLSIL.

CDR3 nucleotide sequence: TGTGCCAGTAGTATTGCCACGAACACTGAAGCTTTCTTT. Amino acid sequence: CASSIATNTEAFF. This rearrangement joins TRBV19 to TRBJ1-1; D is unclear. Trimming pared 3 bases from V and 1 base from J, leaving 6 bases between. Germline assignment: CDR1 LNHDA and CDR2 SQIVND (reference sequence). The CDR3 has 13 amino acids.

V is TRBV27 and J is TRBJ2-3, with TRBD2 matching 11 bases. CDR3 length equals 13 residues. J was trimmed by 7 bases and V by 9 bases; bases with no gene match: 6. Germline lookup yields CDR1 MNHEY and CDR2 SMNVEV (reference sequence). CDR3 coding DNA: TGTGCCAGTCGGACTAGCGGGTCGCATACGCAGTATTTT. This gives the protein CASRTSGSHTQYF.

The J gene is TRBJ1-1, the V gene TRBV6-2 or TRBV6-3; 7 bases align to TRBD1. This CDR3 region has 14 residues. Germline V gives CDR1 MNHEY, CDR2 SVGEGT. The V gene end was trimmed by 0 bases and the J gene end by 5 bases; junction bases not matched to a gene: 3. The CDR3 DNA sequence: TGTGCCAGCAGTTACTCATCAGGGGGTACTGAAGCTTTCTTT. Encoded protein: CASSYSSGGTEAFF.

The genes are TRBV14 and TRBJ2-2; D gene ambiguous. Deletions cut 4 bases from V and 4 bases from J, with 10 bases between. The CDR3 totals 14 residues. The germline V gene encodes CDR1 SGHDN and CDR2 FVKESK. The CDR3 bases are TGTGCCAGCAGCCGGACGGCCATCACCGGGGAGCTGTTTTTT. Residues: CASSRTAITGELFF.

The chain recombines TRBV5-6 with TRBJ1-5; TRBD1 aligns across 8 bases. CDR3 length: 17 amino acids. V trimming: 2 bases; J trimming: 10 bases; junction bases outside the gene matches: 17. Germline CDR1 and CDR2: SGHDT and YYEEEE. CDR3 sequence reads: CASSFLETGDISAPQHF. CDR3 DNA sequence: TGTGCCAGCAGCTTCCTGGAGACAGGGGATATATCAGCTCCCCAGCATTTT.

The chain uses TRBV19 and TRBJ1-1, with D maybe TRBD1 (5 bases). The CDR3 runs 14 residues. Trimming removed 6 bases at V and 3 bases at J, with 14 bases between. The germline gives CDR1 LNHDA, CDR2 SQIVND (reference sequence). The DNA of the CDR3 is TGTGCCAGTAGCCTGACAGAGTTAGACACTGAAGCTTTCTTT. Its translation is CASSLTELDTEAFF.